This T cell receptor beta chain emerged from a study of shared clonotypes between healthy human individuals (TCRdb year 2020). With respect to the entire study: A couple of women and three men aged 18 to 49 years were included in the cohort. For each donor, CD4 naive and CD4 memory were each run on three plates, CD8 naive on two plates, and CD8 memory on one plate. Leukapheresis yielded between about 0.94 and 9.5 billion PBMCs per donor. Different laboratories and diverse techniques were used to prepare libraries and sequence TCR repertoires, to increase sequencing depth and limit assay-specific biases. The study deeply sequenced blood TCR repertoires of roughly five healthy adults to estimate repertoire size and the extent of clonotype sharing between individuals.

As regards this clone: No cognate antigen has been identified for it. Per-base qualities were not stored, and no clone one base away is much larger.

Healthy HIV-negative adults with no recently reported acute infections or vaccinations were included as donors. Every donor was a Caucasian adult living in Nashville, Tennessee, USA. CD4+ T cells were enriched through magnetic negative selection, after which naive cells were positively selected on CD45RA and the remaining negative fraction served as the memory subset. Blood was obtained by leukapheresis, after which PBMCs were separated by Ficoll-Histopaque density gradient centrifugation and cryopreserved in liquid nitrogen vapor phase. Analytical flow cytometry was used to check the purity and quantity of each magnetically sorted T cell population. From each sorted fraction, genomic DNA was isolated and quantified by UV absorbance on a Nanodrop 2000c. The investigation overall reported the following: Sharing across a few donors was observed for 4.5% to 6.5% of naive CD4, about 4% of naive CD8, about 2.3% of memory CD4, and roughly 0.4% of memory CD8 clonotypes. Naive subsets generally had larger estimated clonotype richness than memory subsets. Even with the large sequencing depth, rarefaction of the sorted-subset datasets indicated that sequencing was incomplete. The small number of donors limited the genetic and exposure-history diversity represented. Pairwise subsampling indicated that sequencing depth was expected to affect the degree of clonotype sharing among donors. Compared with non-shared clonotypes, the clonotypes found in all four sorted-subset donors had higher generation probabilities. Only blood was sampled, and tissue TCR repertoires likely differ from those in blood.

Using the deep immunoSEQ assay, TCR CDR3 regions were amplified from genomic DNA by multiplex PCR. For each cell subset, the extracted genomic DNA was distributed evenly across all wells of several immunoSEQ 96-well plates, and each plate served as one replicate. For sorted subsets, approximately 200 ng of genomic DNA, equivalent to 30,000 or so T cell genomes, went into each replicate PCR. Purified libraries were measured with a Qubit 3.0 fluorometer, size-checked on a Bioanalyzer 2100, and measured again with the KAPA Library Quantification kit. Each immunoSEQ 96-well plate was sequenced on its own single-read 150-cycle Illumina NextSeq 550 flow cell. The original pipeline was this. Because the immunoSEQ output held only junctional sequences and lacked quality scores, the filtering could not match the filtering applied to full-length reads. Sequences were annotated with PyIR, a Python wrapper for IgBLAST v1.9, and V/J genes and CDR3 were assigned using IMGT germline references. Reads with weak V/J assignments (E-value above 1e-6), missing CDR3, stop codons, out-of-frame junctions, or ambiguous translated residues were removed. V3J clonotypes were defined as sequences sharing an identical inferred V gene, J gene, and CDR3 amino acid sequence. Percentage overlap between repertoires was computed as shared unique clonotypes divided by the size of the smaller repertoire. RTK rarefaction, the Chao1 estimator, and Recon v2.1 estimates of unobserved clonotypes were used to assess repertoire richness. OLGA was used to compute generation probabilities for all TCRbeta clonotypes that the gDNA method yielded from a few donors. The table was pulled from immuneACCESS by TCRdb, which kept in-frame rearrangements only. Such tables lose some clones; where checked, under half of the loss comes from unresolved V genes, and the rest has no known cause. The V and J calls and clone size were taken over from that table, and D and trimming were inferred from the DNA. The sample yields 2 million to 2.5 million clones; around 93% were counted once. The ten largest account for around 0.4% of the sample.

From V the trimming removes 1 base and from J it removes 5 bases, while the gene matches leave 13 bases of the junction unaccounted for. The CDR3 has 19 amino acids, counting the end cysteine and phenylalanine. The sequence is cut down to CDR3 DNA, 57 bases in frame from base 1. CDR1 SGHTA and CDR2 FQGNSA were looked up in the germline V gene. The chain links TRBV7-2 with TRBJ2-2; the central 10 bases match TRBD2. Specimen: naive CD4+ T cells from PBMCs. The sample's cell subset or site label, in plain terms: CD45RA+ positively selected. The TCR sequence derives from a man aged 18 to 35 in good health. Some clones in this sample may be carry-over from other donors' samples. Here is the DNA: TGTGCCAGCAGCTTAGTGATTTTGGTAGCGGGAGGAAGGACCGGGGAGCTGTTTTTT. Its product reads: CASSLVILVAGGRTGELFF.